This TCR beta chain was captured in a study of shared clonotypes between healthy human individuals. In germline, CDR1 is MDHEN, CDR2 SYDVKM. The CDR3 sequence is 17 residues long. Germline trimming cut 5 bases from V and 5 bases from J; bases unmatched to any gene: 13. Terminally differentiated effector memory CD45RA+ cells were left out of the naive CD8 fraction, which was CD45RO-negative and positively selected for CCR7. Study-level points and caveats: In contrast to clonotypes shared by all four donors, non-shared clonotypes had lower generation probabilities.

The repertoire was sequenced with immunoSEQ multiplex PCR; TCRdb's copy has only in-frame clones and lacks some. The sample lists about 820,000 clones; 85% to 95% were seen once. A word on this clone: As yet, its antigen is unknown.

The chain joins TRBV28 to TRBJ2-1; 9 bases align to TRBD2. Sequences were obtained from naive CD8+ T cells sorted from blood. The receptor was derived from a man aged 25-45 years in good health. CDR3 region: CASSILAGLAPHNEQFF. The DNA of the CDR3 is TGTGCCAGCAGTATTCTAGCGGGACTAGCCCCACACAATGAGCAGTTCTTC.